This T cell receptor beta chain is drawn from a study of technical replicates of blood from a few donors. V was clipped by 3 bases and J by 7 bases; unmatched bases: 8. The CDR3 runs 16 residues. Germline V gene sequence: CDR1 SGHAT, CDR2 FQDESV (reference sequence). Assay used: immunoSEQ multiplex PCR; TCRdb lists only in-frame clones, some missing. The sample carries 75,000 to 100,000 clones, about 95% recorded once. V usage is TRBV11-1 and J usage is TRBJ2-1; 11 nucleotides line up with TRBD2. The source material was T cells isolated from PBMCs. This TCR was recovered from a human donor in good health. CDR3 DNA sequence: TGTGCCAGCAGCTTGGCTTCCGTAGCGGGAGGGAATGAGCAGTTCTTC. Its protein product is CASSLASVAGGNEQFF.